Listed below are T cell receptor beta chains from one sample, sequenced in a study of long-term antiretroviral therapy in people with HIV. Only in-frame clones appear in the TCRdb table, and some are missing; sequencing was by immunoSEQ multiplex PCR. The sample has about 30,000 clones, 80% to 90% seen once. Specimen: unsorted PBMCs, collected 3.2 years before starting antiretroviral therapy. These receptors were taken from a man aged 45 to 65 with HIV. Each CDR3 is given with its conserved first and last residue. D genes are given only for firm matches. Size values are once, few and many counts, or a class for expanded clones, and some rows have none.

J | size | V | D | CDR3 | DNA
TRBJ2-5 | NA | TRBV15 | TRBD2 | CATSNKITPTSGNRETQYF | TGTGCCACCAGCAATAAAATCACGCCGACTAGCGGGAACCGGGAGACCCAGTACTTC
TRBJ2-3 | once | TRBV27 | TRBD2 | CASTWTSGLNTQYF | TGTGCCAGCACCTGGACTAGCGGTCTTAATACGCAGTATTTT
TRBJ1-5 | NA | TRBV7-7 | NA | CAGQGGGGFGNQPQHF | TGTGCTGGCCAAGGGGGTGGGGGTTTTGGCAATCAGCCCCAGCATTTT
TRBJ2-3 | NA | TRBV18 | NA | CASSPRSGVITDTQYF | TGTGCCAGCTCACCACGGTCAGGGGTTATCACAGATACGCAGTATTTT
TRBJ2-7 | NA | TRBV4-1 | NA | CASSHPTGYTYEQYF | TGCGCCAGCAGCCACCCAACAGGGTATACCTACGAGCAGTACTTC
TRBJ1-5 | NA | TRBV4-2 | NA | CASSRYRERSNQPQHF | TGTGCCAGCAGCCGTTACAGGGAACGTAGCAATCAGCCCCAGCATTTT
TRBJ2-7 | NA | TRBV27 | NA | CASSPRASEQYF | TGTGCCAGCAGTCCCCGGGCCTCCGAGCAGTACTTC
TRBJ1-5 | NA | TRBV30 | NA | CAWSKVGGNQPQHF | TGTGCCTGGAGTAAGGTTGGTGGGAATCAGCCCCAGCATTTT
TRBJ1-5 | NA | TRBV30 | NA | CAWSFGAGRQPQHF | TGTGCCTGGAGTTTTGGGGCAGGTCGGCAGCCCCAGCATTTT
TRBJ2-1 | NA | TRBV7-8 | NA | CASIRGQGPQPEYANEQFF | TGTGCCAGCATCAGAGGTCAGGGGCCGCAACCCGAGTACGCGAATGAGCAGTTCTTC
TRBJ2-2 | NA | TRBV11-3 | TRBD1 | CASSTGVTGELFF | TGTGCCAGTTCGACAGGGGTCACCGGGGAGCTGTTTTTT
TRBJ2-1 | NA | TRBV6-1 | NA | CASRATENSYNEQFF | TGTGCCAGCAGGGCGACAGAGAACTCCTACAATGAGCAGTTCTTC
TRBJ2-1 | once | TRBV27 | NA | CASSSSGGYEQFF | TGTGCCAGCAGTTCCTCCGGGGGTTATGAGCAGTTCTTC
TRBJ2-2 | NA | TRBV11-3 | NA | CASSFSRPNTGELFF | TGTGCCAGCAGCTTTAGTCGGCCTAACACCGGGGAGCTGTTTTTT
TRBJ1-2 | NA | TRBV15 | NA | CATSRVGGTVGGGPGYTF | TGTGCCACCAGCAGAGTCGGCGGGACTGTGGGCGGTGGACCTGGCTACACCTTC
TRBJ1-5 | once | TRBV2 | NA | CASSPGTERRTQHF | TGTGCCAGCAGTCCCGGGACCGAGCGGAGGACCCAGCATTTT